This T cell receptor beta chain was sequenced during a study of radiotherapy plus CTLA-4 blockade in lung cancer. Study-level background: Objective responses were seen in around 17% of patients, disease control in more than 30%. Study conclusions and caveats: Tumor-derived TCR clones expanded in blood after radiotherapy plus ipilimumab.

This CDR3 is 14 amino acids long. The germline V gene encodes CDR1 SNHLY and CDR2 FYNNEI. Comments on this clone: No antigen is known for it.

The table came from immunoSEQ multiplex PCR; TCRdb's copy has only in-frame clones and leaves some out. The sample consists of roughly 130,000 clones, about 90% of them appearing once. Source: peripheral blood, taken from a patient treated with radiotherapy plus ipilimumab. The receptor was derived from a human donor with non-small cell lung cancer that progressed on radiotherapy plus ipilimumab. J is TRBJ2-5 and V is TRBV2; 8 nucleotides line up with TRBD2. The DNA end favors TRBJ2-7, so the J call may be wrong. The CDR3 DNA reads as TGTGCCAGCAGGCGGGCTAGCGGGTGGGACGAGCAGTACTTC. This sequence encodes CASRRASGWDEQYF.